This entry concerns a single T cell receptor (beta chain). This clone's antigen is unknown. A read error may be the cause here, since a much bigger clone is one base away. This record belongs to a study of T cells in Graves' hyperthyroidism and ophthalmopathy (dated by TCRdb to about 2019). With regard to the full study: Peripheral blood samples were taken at initial diagnosis, before any treatment was given. A discovery cohort of fewer than 110 patients, roughly 40 with Graves' ophthalmopathy and under 60 with stable Graves' hyperthyroidism, was used to find distinguishing TCR V-J signatures. An independent validation cohort of about 20 hyperthyroidism patients and approximately 15 patients who later progressed to ophthalmopathy tested prospective prediction of ophthalmopathy. For training and testing, the 95 to 100 patients in the discovery cohort were randomly divided in a 7:3 ratio. Thyroid tissue and blood T-cell repertoires from about 6 Graves' hyperthyroidism patients were also compared in the study. After blood sampling, hyperthyroidism patients were treated with methimazole at a starting dose of 30 mg daily, and ophthalmopathy patients were treated with high-dose intravenous methylprednisolone. TCR Vbeta CDR3 sequencing of fewer than 150 peripheral blood samples (43 ophthalmopathy, roughly 74 hyperthyroidism and approximately 17 progressor patients) is reported in the paper.

Including the terminal cysteine and phenylalanine, the CDR3 comprises 16 residues. Only the CDR3 region is kept as DNA, spanning 48 bases read in frame from base 1. CDR1 and CDR2 are drawn from the germline V gene: SGHDN, FVKESK. A patient counted as having stable Graves' hyperthyroidism if no progression to ophthalmopathy occurred over 18 months of follow-up. Hyperthyroidism patients were aged 18 to 65 years and newly diagnosed, with disease duration of less than 2 months. Patients with uncontrolled infections, other autoimmune diseases, pregnancy or lactation were excluded. Clinical symptoms, serum thyroxine and TRAb, thyroid ultrasound, and orbital computed tomography formed the basis for the diagnoses. PBMCs were separated from over 9 ml of fresh peripheral blood using Ficoll-Paque density gradient centrifugation. Total RNA was extracted with Trizol reagent, and quality was checked on an Agilent 2100 Bioanalyzer.

The TCR beta CDR3 regions were amplified from RNA transcripts. A first-round RT-PCR of the TCR CDR3 used the HTBI primer set with the Qiagen OneStep RT-PCR kit. A second multiplex PCR round built the libraries, followed by size selection and purification. Paired-end sequencing of the libraries was performed with 100 bp reads on an Illumina HiSeq2000. Per the original workflow: SOAPnuke was used to process the raw data, removing reads that contained adapters or uncalled bases, had a mean Phred below 15, or lacked an exact match to the constant primer or identifier. High-quality paired reads were merged using COPE v1.2.5, and each unique nucleotide sequence was defined as a clonotype. Clonotypes were aligned to IMGT TRBV, TRBD and TRBJ reference segments using MiTCR v1.1. The analysis included only V-J combinations with a frequency above 0.0001, which together covered roughly 99% of the repertoires. A TCS score was defined as the ratio of F50 (clonal expansion) to E x V (chaos), with BLOSUM62-based TCRdist applied between CDR3 peptides within each V-J. Welch's t-statistics and random forest reduced around 550 V-J features to roughly 13, which were used in a naive Bayes classifier (R e1071). Through fastp at Q25 and MiXCR, TCRdb rebuilt clones from the public reads, retaining in-frame beta chains. Duplicate CDR3 protein sequences are folded into a single record with the most common DNA and genes. The V and J calls here are based on TCRdb, not the publication. Counted in this sample were about 480,000 distinct CDR3 sequences; 13% to 15% of them appeared once. Of the sample, 15% to 20% is held by the ten largest clones.

General study outcomes and caveats: Sample size was not statistically predetermined, and blinding of investigators to group allocation was not performed. Blood samples also contained most of the expanded thyroid clonotypes (frequency above 0.001), which suggests that blood repertoires may reflect thyroid immune responses. In validation, the model predicted progression to ophthalmopathy a median of roughly 6.2 months before onset, with about 64% sensitivity and roughly 77% specificity. In cross-validation, a model built on a 13 V-J signature told ophthalmopathy apart from stable hyperthyroidism with 85% to 90% sensitivity and roughly 82% specificity, and in testing the same model reached 80%/75%.

Recombination connected TRBV14 to TRBJ1-1; a stretch of 9 junction bases matches TRBD1. Sequenced material: blood. The receptor was derived from a woman aged 18-35 years with Graves' hyperthyroidism. The nucleotides read TGTGCCAGCAGCAGGACAGGGGATGGGCTGAACACTGACGCTTTCTTT. Its translation is CASSRTGDGLNTDAFF.